Below, one T cell receptor (beta chain) is given with its context. Its antigen is unidentified. The sample is drawn from a study of cytomegalovirus exposure and HLA in healthy donors. Background on the study: The approximately 130 validation repertoires matched the roughly 650 first-cohort repertoires in platform, a later analysis reported. General observations from the study: Some TCR beta chains (more than 150 of them) were listed as cytomegalovirus-associated.

This table comes from immunoSEQ multiplex PCR, and its TCRdb copy is limited to in-frame clones, with some not included. The data hold fewer than 100,000 clones, with roughly 91% observed a single time. The CDR3 consists of 14 residues. Trimming took 5 bases from V and 4 from J; bases not matched to a gene: 7. Germline values: CDR1 SGHTA, CDR2 FQGTGA. The donors were part of the approximately 120-subject validation cohort, which stood apart from the roughly 700-subject first cohort. The material sequenced was PBMCs. The chain employs TRBV7-3 and TRBJ2-5, with 7 bases matching TRBD1. The clonotype was recovered from a man aged 25 to 40 in good health and CMV-seronegative. Here the CDR3 reads CASSPKTGRETQYF. CDR3 in DNA: TGTGCCAGCAGCCCAAAGACAGGGCGAGAGACCCAGTACTTC.